Following are 23 T cell receptor beta chains from one sample sequenced in a study of identical twins. TCRdb analysed the 5' RACE reads with MiXCR anew, one entry per CDR3 protein. The sample consists of hundreds of thousands of distinct CDR3 sequences, 5.5% to 7.5% of them appearing once. Material for sequencing was naive T cells sorted from blood. The receptors derive from a man aged 18 to 29 in good health.

This clonotype was detected ten times or more. This chain links TRBV7-9 with TRBJ2-3; no clear D. CDR1 SEHNR and CDR2 FQNEAQ come from the germline V gene (reference sequence). The V end was cut by 2 bases, the J end by 3 bases, with 12 bases between. This CDR3 has 15 amino acids. CDR3 nucleotide sequence: TGTGCCAGCAGCTTATACCCAGGCGGTACAGATACGCAGTATTTT. As protein: CASSLYPGGTDTQYF.

This clonotype has a handful of counts. V is TRBV3-1 and J is TRBJ2-2; D is possibly TRBD1 or TRBD2 (6 bases each). The CDR3 runs to 18 residues. Germline V gene sequence: CDR1 LGHDT, CDR2 YNNKEL (reference sequence). V dropped 4 bases and J dropped 1 base, with 19 bases sitting between them. This chain's CDR3 is CASSRAGRGHLNTGELFF. The CDR3 DNA sequence: TGTGCCAGCAGCCGGGCCGGTCGGGGGCACCTGAACACCGGGGAGCTGTTTTTT.

V is TRBV5-1 and J is TRBJ2-5; weak D call: TRBD2 (6 bases). CDR1 and CDR2 (germline): SGHRS, YFSETQ. The CDR3 sequence is 16 residues long. With 2 bases removed from V and 5 bases from J, the gap between germline ends came to 19 bases. DNA of the CDR3: TGCGCCAGCAGCTTCTTTAGCGGCACTGATGGGGAGACCCAGTACTTC. Translating gives CASSFFSGTDGETQYF. Combining the CDR3 with reference TRBV5-1 and TRBJ2-5 gives the whole variable domain KAGVTQTPRYLIKTRGQQVTLSCSPISGHRSVSWYQQTPGQGLQFLFEYFSETQRNKGNFPGRFSGRQFSNSRSEMNVSTLELGDSALYLCASSFFSGTDGETQYFGPGTRLLVL.

There are many counts of this clonotype. The chain combines TRBV5-1 with TRBJ2-5, with no clear D. CDR3 length: 13 amino acids. Deletions cut 3 bases from V and 1 base from J, with 7 bases between. CDR1 is SGHRS and CDR2 is YFSETQ in the germline V gene. The CDR3 region has the DNA TGCGCCAGCAGCTCTGCCAGCCAAGAGACCCAGTACTTC. It yields the protein CASSSASQETQYF.

This clonotype appeared a few times. The chain joins TRBV20-1 to TRBJ2-7, with D possibly matching TRBD2 (5 bases). Trimming left V 6 bases short and J 0 bases short, with 15 bases between. CDR1 is DFQATT and CDR2 is SNEGSKA in the germline V gene (reference sequence). The CDR3 covers 14 residues. CDR3 in DNA: TGCAGTGCCAAAGCGACCCGGGACTCCTACGAGCAGTACGTC. Amino acid sequence: CSAKATRDSYEQYV.

Many counts were recorded for this clonotype. The gene calls are TRBV12-3 or TRBV12-4 and TRBJ1-3, with D perhaps TRBD1 (6 bases). Trimming cost V 5 bases and J 3 bases, with 11 bases left between them. CDR3 length: 14 residues. CDR3: CASSRGRGGNTIYF. The DNA of the CDR3 is TGTGCCAGCAGTCGGGGCAGGGGTGGAAACACCATATATTTT.

Ten or more counts support this clonotype. This sequence joins TRBV24-1 and TRBJ2-5; TRBD1 aligns across 7 bases. From germline, CDR1 is KGHDR and CDR2 SFDVKD. The CDR3 spans 16 residues. V dropped 1 base and J dropped 3; count of bases not matched to a gene: 7. The CDR3 protein is CATSDLGDGTEETQYF. Here the CDR3 DNA reads TGTGCCACCAGTGATTTAGGCGACGGGACAGAAGAGACCCAGTACTTC.

This clonotype was observed a handful of times. The rearrangement links TRBV27 to TRBJ2-3; 7 nucleotides align to TRBD2. Germline V gene lookup returns CDR1 MNHEY and CDR2 SMNVEV (reference sequence). With V trimmed by 4 bases and J by 0 bases, 4 bases remained unmatched. There are 15 residues in the CDR3. CDR3 loop: CASSWSGDSTDTQYF. The CDR3, as DNA: TGTGCCAGCAGTTGGAGCGGGGATAGCACAGATACGCAGTATTTT.

This clonotype was counted between two and nine times. This rearrangement joins TRBV9 to TRBJ2-1; D might be TRBD2 (6 bases). The CDR3 is made up of 15 amino acids. The V end lost 0 bases, the J end lost 4 bases, and 11 bases lay between the germline ends. Per the germline V gene, CDR1 is SGDLS and CDR2 is YYNGEE. The chain's CDR3 is CASSVAGAGYNEQFF. The CDR3 nucleotides read TGTGCCAGCAGCGTAGCAGGAGCGGGTTACAATGAGCAGTTCTTC.

This clonotype was observed many times. The chain uses TRBV12-3 or TRBV12-4 and TRBJ2-5, with D perhaps matching TRBD2 (5 bases). The CDR3 is 14 amino acids. Trimming pared 3 bases from V and 3 bases from J, leaving 11 bases between. The CDR3 sequence is CASSFGGEKETQYF. The CDR3 nucleotides read TGTGCCAGCAGTTTCGGTGGGGAGAAAGAGACCCAGTACTTC.

This clonotype was detected many times. This sequence joins TRBV20-1 and TRBJ1-1; 8 bases agree with TRBD1. Losses at the gene ends were 4 bases for V and 1 base for J; bases not matched to a gene: 5. Germline CDR1 DFQATT, CDR2 SNEGSKA (reference sequence). The CDR3 runs to 14 residues. The CDR3 sequence: CSAMEGQANTEAFF. CDR3 nucleotide sequence: TGCAGTGCTATGGAGGGACAGGCGAACACTGAAGCTTTCTTT.

The table lists this clonotype with a few counts. This sequence joins TRBV4-2 and TRBJ2-1; D may be TRBD1 or TRBD2 (6 bases each). The V end was cut by 8 bases, the J end by 6 bases, with 17 bases between. CDR1 is LGHNA, CDR2 YNFKEQ, per germline. The CDR3 runs 14 residues. CDR3 region: CASGIMSGANEQFF. The CDR3 coding sequence is TGTGCCAGCGGGATAATGTCGGGGGCCAATGAGCAGTTCTTC.

This sequence joins TRBV4-3 and TRBJ2-1; 10 bases match TRBD1. J lost 6 bases, V lost 3 bases, and 8 bases had no gene match. The CDR3 sequence is 16 residues long. Germline V gene sequence: CDR1 LGHNA, CDR2 YSLEER. The CDR3 DNA sequence: TGCGCCAGCAGCCAGGATCCCGGGACAGGGGCCAATGAGCAGTTCTTC. Protein sequence: CASSQDPGTGANEQFF.

This clonotype was observed a handful of times. The CDR3 is CASSLLDGLPYEQYF. The CDR3 DNA reads TGTGCCAGCAGCCTCCTGGACGGACTACCTTACGAGCAGTACTTC. The rearrangement links TRBV5-5 to TRBJ2-7; D perhaps matches TRBD2 (6 bases). Germline CDR1 reads SGHKS; CDR2 reads YYEKEE (reference sequence). V lost 4 bases to trimming and J lost 4 bases, with 18 bases between them. The CDR3 totals 15 residues. Variable domain in full (rest from reference TRBV5-5 and TRBJ2-7): DAGVTQSPTHLIKTRGQQVTLRCSPISGHKSVSWYQQVLGQGPQFIFQYYEKEERGRGNFPDRFSARQFPNYSSELNVNALLLGDSALYLCASSLLDGLPYEQYFGPGTRLTVT.

This chain connects TRBV7-9 to TRBJ2-5; TRBD2 might be the D (5 bases). CDR1 SEHNR and CDR2 FQNEAQ come from the germline V gene (reference sequence). The CDR3 consists of 14 residues. With 4 bases removed from V and 2 bases from J, the gap between germline ends came to 11 bases. The CDR3 spells CASSSRLLQETQYF. CDR3 bases: TGTGCCAGCAGCTCGAGACTACTGCAAGAGACCCAGTACTTC.

This clonotype was counted ten times or more. The chain combines TRBV20-1 with TRBJ1-1; 10 bases fit TRBD1. This CDR3 contains 11 residues. Germline lookup yields CDR1 DFQATT and CDR2 SNEGSKA (reference sequence). The CDR3 nucleotides are TGCTCCGGACAGGGGGACGCTGAAGCTTTCTTT. This gives the protein CSGQGDAEAFF.

Of note for this clonotype: This may be a read error: a much more frequent sequence differs by one nucleotide. The V and J genes are TRBV3-1 and TRBJ1-1; D may be TRBD1 (6 bases). Germline loops: CDR1 LGHDT, CDR2 YNNKEL (reference sequence). The CDR3 sequence is 13 residues long. The CDR3 nucleotides read TGTGTCAGCAGCCAAGGGGGAAGCGCTGAAGCTTTCTTT. Residues: CVSSQGGSAEAFF.

Many counts were recorded for this clonotype. The genes are TRBV24-1 and TRBJ2-1, with 9 bases fitting TRBD2. This CDR3 has 14 amino acids. V lost 7 bases and J lost 4; bases outside the gene matches: 4. The germline gives CDR1 KGHDR, CDR2 SFDVKD. CDR3: CATSRAGGYNEQFF. CDR3 DNA: TGTGCCACCAGCCGGGCGGGAGGGTACAATGAGCAGTTCTTC.

The chain couples TRBV13 to TRBJ2-1; weak D call: TRBD1 (6 bases). CDR3 size: 15 residues. Trimming cost V 5 bases and J 6 bases, with 17 bases left between them. Germline CDR1 and CDR2: PRHDT and FYEKMQ (reference sequence). The CDR3 DNA follows: TGTGCCAGCAGCCCCAGGACAGTTGGTAGCAATGAGCAGTTCTTC. It encodes CASSPRTVGSNEQFF. The variable domain in full, completed from reference TRBV13 and TRBJ2-1, reads AAGVIQSPRHLIKEKRETATLKCYPIPRHDTVYWYQQGPGQDPQFLISFYEKMQSDKGSIPDRFSAQQFSDYHSELNMSSLELGDSALYFCASSPRTVGSNEQFFGPGTRLTVL.

V and J are TRBV20-1 and TRBJ2-3; tentative D call: TRBD1 (6 bases). There are 19 residues in the CDR3. Germline V gene data show CDR1 as DFQATT and CDR2 as SNEGSKA (reference sequence). V shed 2 bases and J shed 1 base, with 25 bases lying between them. CDR3 sequence reads: CSARTRYRGLQQRTDTQYF. DNA of the CDR3: TGCAGTGCTAGAACCCGGTATAGGGGGTTGCAGCAGCGCACAGATACGCAGTATTTT.

This clonotype was counted at least ten times. The rearrangement joins TRBV20-1 to TRBJ2-2; D gene uncertain. This CDR3 region has 15 residues. Germline CDR1 and CDR2: DFQATT and SNEGSKA (reference sequence). V was clipped by 5 bases and J by 0 bases, with 13 bases between them. The CDR3: CSARLGSANTGELFF. The CDR3 DNA is TGCAGTGCTCGACTCGGTTCCGCGAACACCGGGGAGCTGTTTTTT.

This clonotype was detected only a few times. The chain's CDR3 is CASSLYGGTGEQFF. For the CDR3, the DNA is TGTGCCAGCAGCTTATATGGAGGGACGGGTGAGCAGTTCTTC. The chain uses TRBV7-3 and TRBJ2-1, with D perhaps matching TRBD2 (6 bases). The V gene's germline CDR1 is SGHTA and CDR2 FQGTGA. The CDR3 length is 14 residues. V was trimmed by 2 bases and J by 9 bases, leaving 14 bases between them.

The chain carries TRBV12-3 or TRBV12-4 and TRBJ2-2; TRBD2 might be the D (7 bases). This CDR3 contains 13 residues. Trimming shortened V by 7 bases and J by 4 bases, and 10 bases separated the two germline ends. The CDR3 sequence: CASTAGATGELFF. CDR3 DNA sequence: TGTGCCAGCACCGCGGGGGCCACCGGGGAGCTGTTTTTT.